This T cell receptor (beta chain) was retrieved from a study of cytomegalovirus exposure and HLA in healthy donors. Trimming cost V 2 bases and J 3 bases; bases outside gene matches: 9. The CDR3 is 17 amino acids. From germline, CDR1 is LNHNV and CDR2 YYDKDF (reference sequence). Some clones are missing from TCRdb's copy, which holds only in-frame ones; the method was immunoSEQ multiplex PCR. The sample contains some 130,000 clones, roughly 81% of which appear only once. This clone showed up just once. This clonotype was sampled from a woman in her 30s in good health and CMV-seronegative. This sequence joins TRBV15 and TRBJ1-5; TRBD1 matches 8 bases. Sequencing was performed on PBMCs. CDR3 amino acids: CATSRLRGTGSNQPQHF. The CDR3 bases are TGTGCCACCAGCAGACTGCGCGGGACAGGCTCCAATCAGCCCCAGCATTTT.